These T cell receptor beta chains were read from a single sample in a study of cytomegalovirus exposure and HLA in healthy donors. Produced via immunoSEQ multiplex PCR; TCRdb's table is partial and in-frame only. The data contain more than 80,000 clones, 70% to 75% of them seen just once; the ten biggest clones take up around 4.2%. Sample: PBMCs. The origin of the receptors is a man aged 60-69 years in good health and CMV-seronegative. Each CDR3 is given with its conserved first and last residue. Each record gives: J gene, V gene, CDR3 protein.

TRBJ2-3 | TRBV7-2 | CASSLAASGADTQYF
TRBJ2-2 | TRBV13 | CASSLWGGTNTGELFF
TRBJ2-2 | TRBV5-6 | CASSSRDKNTGELFF
TRBJ1-2 | TRBV9 | CASRQGADKAYGYTF
TRBJ1-1 | TRBV27 | CASRDRARAEAFF
TRBJ2-5 | TRBV7-9 | CASSRTGGQETQYF
TRBJ1-1 | TRBV2 | CASRIGQGTNLYTEAFF
TRBJ2-1 | TRBV4-1 | CASSQGQGPYNEQFF
TRBJ2-7 | TRBV4-1 | CASSHPAAYEQYF
TRBJ1-2 | TRBV5-6 | CASSSGTGGYGYTF
TRBJ1-2 | TRBV6-5 | CASSYYSPFYGYTF
TRBJ2-3 | TRBV29-1 | CSATLGGPTDTQYF
TRBJ2-1 | TRBV19 | CASSGGTGLSNEQFF
TRBJ1-2 | TRBV30 | CAWTQLFRGYTF
TRBJ2-5 | TRBV19 | CASSARTSGGGETQYF
TRBJ2-1 | TRBV19 | CASSILRQVNSYNEQFF
TRBJ2-5 | TRBV18 | CASSRDRGETQYF
TRBJ1-3 | TRBV5-1 | CASSAGTVGGNTIYF
TRBJ1-5 | TRBV19 | CASAGGNNQPQHF
TRBJ1-1 | TRBV18 | CASSPPWTGGTEAFF
TRBJ1-5 | TRBV6-1 | CASLLGASNQPQHF
TRBJ1-2 | TRBV2 | CASSEIGVGRGDYGYTF
TRBJ2-2 | TRBV5-1 | CASSSLGTGNTGELFF
TRBJ1-1 | TRBV30 | CAWSSQVNTEAFF
TRBJ1-1 | TRBV6-5 | CASRIEYRSNTEAFF
TRBJ2-5 | TRBV4-1 | CASSQDRAGVDQETQYF
TRBJ1-2 | TRBV7-9 | CASSPTQGSLDYGYTF
TRBJ2-2 | TRBV9 | CASSSSDRGSGELFF
TRBJ2-1 | TRBV7-3 | CASSRSGGGEQFF
TRBJ1-3 | TRBV5-1 | CASSPGSGNTIYF
TRBJ1-6 | TRBV30 | CAWTGQGHSPLHF
TRBJ1-2 | TRBV9 | CASSAKGQSYGYTF
TRBJ1-5 | TRBV29-1 | CSVEAPYSNQPQHF
TRBJ2-7 | TRBV6-1 | CASRGRGVDGEQYF
TRBJ1-2 | TRBV18 | CASSPFEGGYTF
TRBJ1-2 | TRBV5-4 | CASSFGDRDYGYTF
TRBJ1-5 | TRBV7-9 | CSSSPGQANQPQHF
TRBJ1-2 | TRBV18 | CASSPLPSDRAMDGYTF
TRBJ2-5 | TRBV7-9 | CSSSWLAGSKTQYF
TRBJ2-7 | TRBV6-1 | CASNRADFYEQYF
TRBJ2-1 | TRBV5-6 | CASSFPDTSSYNEQFF
TRBJ1-1 | TRBV2 | CASRSNRDRNTEAFF
TRBJ1-1 | TRBV7-3 | CASSLEGARDTEAFF
TRBJ1-6 | TRBV19 | CASSQGTGSSPLHF
TRBJ1-2 | TRBV19 | CASSIVSPGAGAGYTF